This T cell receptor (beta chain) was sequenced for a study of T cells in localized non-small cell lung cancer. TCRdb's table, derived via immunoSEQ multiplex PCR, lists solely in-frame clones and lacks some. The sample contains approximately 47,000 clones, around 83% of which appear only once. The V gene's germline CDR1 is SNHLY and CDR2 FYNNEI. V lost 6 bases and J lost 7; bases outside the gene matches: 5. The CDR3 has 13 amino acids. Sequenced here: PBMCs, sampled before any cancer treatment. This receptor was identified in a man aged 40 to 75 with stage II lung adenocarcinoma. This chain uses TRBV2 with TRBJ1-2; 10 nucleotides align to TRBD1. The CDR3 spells CASRGQGLSGYTF. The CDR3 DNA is TGTGCCAGCAGGGGACAGGGGTTGTCTGGCTACACCTTC.